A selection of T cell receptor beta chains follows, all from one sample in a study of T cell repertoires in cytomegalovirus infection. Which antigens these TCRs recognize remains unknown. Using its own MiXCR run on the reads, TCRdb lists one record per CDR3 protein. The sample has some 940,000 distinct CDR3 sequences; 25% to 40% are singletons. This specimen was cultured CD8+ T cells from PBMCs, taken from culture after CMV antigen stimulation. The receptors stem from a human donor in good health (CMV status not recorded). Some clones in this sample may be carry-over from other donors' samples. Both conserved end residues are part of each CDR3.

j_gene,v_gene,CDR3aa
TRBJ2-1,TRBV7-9,CASSPVPSPVINEQFF
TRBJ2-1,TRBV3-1,CASSQEGGPRPSWQFF
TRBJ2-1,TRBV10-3,CAISEGQGYEQFF
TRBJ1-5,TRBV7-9,CASSPWDTYSNQPQHF
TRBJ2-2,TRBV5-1,CASIQGQGTGELFF
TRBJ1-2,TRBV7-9,CASSSPGQDSLYGYTF
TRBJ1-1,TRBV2,CASSEGGWVTEAFF
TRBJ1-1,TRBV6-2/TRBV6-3,CASSYREGADTEAFF
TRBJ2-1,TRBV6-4,CASSASGGQVSYNEQFF
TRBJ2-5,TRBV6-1,CAGEREKASKRTQYF
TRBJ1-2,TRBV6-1,CAYWREIGYTF
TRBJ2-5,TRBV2,CASGPLSWVQETQYF
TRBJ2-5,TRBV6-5,CASRDYPEETQYF
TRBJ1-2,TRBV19,CASSPTGVGYTF
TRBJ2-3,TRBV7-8,CASSRTGGETDTQYF
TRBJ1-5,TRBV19,CASHGRQGDNQPQHF
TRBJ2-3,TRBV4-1,CASSQAGTGYRADTQYF
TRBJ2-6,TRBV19,CASSIAFSGANVLTF
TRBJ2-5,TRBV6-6,CASSYSNSAGQETQYF
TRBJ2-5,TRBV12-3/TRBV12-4,CASSLASPKETQYF
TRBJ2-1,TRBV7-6,CASSKRAGAYYNEQFF
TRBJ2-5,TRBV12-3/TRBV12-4,CASSLWLAGAQETQYF
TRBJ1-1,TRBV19,CASSHIGTGNTEAFF
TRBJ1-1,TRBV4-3,CASSQEADRPTEAFF
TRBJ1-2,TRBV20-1,CSARVPRTANYGYTF
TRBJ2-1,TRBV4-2,CASRPITGTGAPNEQFF
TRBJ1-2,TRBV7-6,CASSKRGGDGYTF
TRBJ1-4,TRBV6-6,CASTPTSTNEKLFF
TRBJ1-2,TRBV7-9,CASSSREPGYTF
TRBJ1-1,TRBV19,CASSRPGTGAGGNTEAFF
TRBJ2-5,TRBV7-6,CASSFSGSGQETQYF
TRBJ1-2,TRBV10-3,CAISESNWGLNYGYTF
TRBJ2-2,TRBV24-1,CATSDLATGVTGELFF
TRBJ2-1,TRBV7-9,CASSRFDSYNEQFF
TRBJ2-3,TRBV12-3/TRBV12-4,CASPPTPGGSTDTQYF
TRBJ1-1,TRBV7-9,CASSFLPGQSYRTEAFF
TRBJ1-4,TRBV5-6,CASSWVQGDEKLFF
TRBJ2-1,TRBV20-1,CSARDWGHSLGDEQFF
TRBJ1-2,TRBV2,CASSDGTAQTF
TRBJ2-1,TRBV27,CASSPLKPLTSGGGNEQFF
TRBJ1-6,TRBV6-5,CASSYTGTGGISSPLHF
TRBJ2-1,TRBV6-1,CASSRLAGTHNEQFF
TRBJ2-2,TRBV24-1,CATSLWSQGNTGELFF
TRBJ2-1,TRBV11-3,CASSLDWTGYNEQFF
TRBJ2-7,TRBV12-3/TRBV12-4,CASSLGGGPAYEQYF
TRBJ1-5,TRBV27,CAKQSTLCNQPQHF
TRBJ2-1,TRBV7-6,CASSFMSGEKNEQFF
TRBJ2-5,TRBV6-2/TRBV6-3,CASSYFGTSGRRQTQYF
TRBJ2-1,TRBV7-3,CASSLGRVKSSYNEQFF
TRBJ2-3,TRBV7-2,CASSLEGTAVADTQYF